This T cell receptor beta chain was sequenced in a study of blood T cell repertoires in COVID-19. Study-wide context: The study drew acute and convalescent COVID-19 samples from the United States, Italy and Spain.

Participant-reported clinical history was the basis for cohort assignment. Germline CDR1 and CDR2: SQVTM and ANQGSEA. The ends were cut back, 7 bases at V and 5 bases at J, with 14 bases in the middle. The length of the CDR3 is 13 residues. TCRdb's copy holds only in-frame clones and misses some; the assay was immunoSEQ multiplex PCR. The sample carries a few hundred thousand clones, around 85% recorded once. The specimen was PBMCs or T cells enriched from blood (not recorded which). The V gene is TRBV29-1, the J gene TRBJ2-2; perhaps TRBD1 as D (6 bases). This receptor was taken from a woman aged 30 to 39 who had recovered from COVID-19. The CDR3 region is CSAEKQGTGELFF. The CDR3 nucleotides are TGCAGCGCCGAAAAACAGGGAACCGGGGAGCTGTTTTTT.